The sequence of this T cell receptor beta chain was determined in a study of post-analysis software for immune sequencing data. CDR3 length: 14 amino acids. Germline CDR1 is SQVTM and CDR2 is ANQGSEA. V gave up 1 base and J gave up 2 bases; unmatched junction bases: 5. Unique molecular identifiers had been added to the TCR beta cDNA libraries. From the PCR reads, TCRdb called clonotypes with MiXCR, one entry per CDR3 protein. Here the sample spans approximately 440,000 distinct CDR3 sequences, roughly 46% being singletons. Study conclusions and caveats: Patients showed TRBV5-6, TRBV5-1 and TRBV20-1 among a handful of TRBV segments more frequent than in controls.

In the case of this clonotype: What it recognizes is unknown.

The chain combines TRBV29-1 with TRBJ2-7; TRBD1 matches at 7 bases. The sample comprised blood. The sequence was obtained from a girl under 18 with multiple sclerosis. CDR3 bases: TGCAGCGTTGAAGTAGGTACAGGGGCCTACGAGCAGTACTTC. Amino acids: CSVEVGTGAYEQYF.